These 17 T cell receptor beta chains share one sample of origin, sequenced in a study of blood T cells in healthy people across ages. A J-beta primer mix and a sample-barcoded 5' primer were used in a second PCR of about 7 to 12 cycles. TCRdb reprocessed the 5' RACE reads via MiXCR and lists one record per CDR3 protein. The profile shows about 1,400,000 distinct CDR3 sequences, roughly 40% of them singletons. Input material: blood. The receptors shown here come from a woman aged 18-29 years in good health.

This clonotype was recorded a few times. This sequence joins TRBV2 and TRBJ1-4, with 10 bases that match TRBD1. The V segment lost 4 bases and the J segment 5 bases; nucleotides outside the gene matches: 4. The CDR3 loop spans 15 amino acids. Germline CDR1 SNHLY, CDR2 FYNNEI. CDR3 DNA sequence: TGTGCCAGCAGTGCTCGGGACAGGGGAAATGAAAAACTGTTTTTT. Encoded protein: CASSARDRGNEKLFF.

The genes are TRBV27 and TRBJ2-1, with a possible D match to TRBD2 (5 bases). The length of the CDR3 is 13 residues. CDR1 MNHEY and CDR2 SMNVEV come from the germline V gene (reference sequence). V gave up 5 bases and J gave up 4 bases, with 9 bases separating them. Written as DNA, the CDR3 is TGTGCCAGCAGTCGGGGTTATTACAATGAGCAGTTCTTC. This gives the protein CASSRGYYNEQFF.

This rearrangement joins TRBV12-3 or TRBV12-4 to TRBJ2-1; 7 bases match TRBD2. V trimming: 7 bases; J trimming: 8 bases; junction bases outside the gene matches: 8. The CDR3 is 13 amino acids. CDR3 coding DNA: TGTGCCAGCATGGGGGGGAGTATGGATGAGCAGTTCTTC. It specifies CASMGGSMDEQFF.

The gene calls are TRBV27 and TRBJ2-4; D gene ambiguous. The DNA end is more similar to TRBJ2-7, so the J call may be wrong. In germline, CDR1 is MNHEY, CDR2 SMNVEV (reference sequence). The CDR3 has 10 residues. This chain's CDR3 is CASGLREQYF. The CDR3 nucleotides are TGTGCCAGCGGATTACGCGAGCAGTACTTC.

The chain joins TRBV5-1 to TRBJ2-3; D gene unclear. CDR1 and CDR2 (germline): SGHRS, YFSETQ. The CDR3 is made up of 14 amino acids. Trimming shortened V by 0 bases and J by 0 bases, and 5 bases separated the two germline ends. CDR3 in amino acids: CASSLVISTDTQYF. In DNA, the CDR3 is TGCGCCAGCAGCTTGGTGATTAGCACAGATACGCAGTATTTT.

This clonotype was picked up a small number of times. J is TRBJ1-2 and V is TRBV7-8; TRBD1 might be the D (5 bases). CDR1 is SGHVS, CDR2 FQNEAQ, per germline. CDR3 length: 17 amino acids. Trimming took off 5 bases at V and 7 bases at J, with 26 bases between the two ends. The CDR3 bases are TGTGCCAGCAGCCTGCTTCCCGGGACTCAACTTCTCGTTGGCTACACCTTC. Protein: CASSLLPGTQLLVGYTF.

This clonotype was seen a single time. A much more abundant neighbour one base away suggests this may be a read error. The genes are TRBV10-3 and TRBJ1-2, with 11 bases lining up with TRBD1. CDR3 length equals 13 residues. Unmatched junction bases numbered 7, after V lost 6 bases and J lost 10 bases. CDR1 and CDR2 (germline): ENHRY, SYGVKD. The CDR3: CAISRDRGDAYTF. In DNA form, the CDR3 reads TGTGCCATCAGCCGGGACAGGGGGGATGCCTACACCTTC.

The chain joins TRBV20-1 to TRBJ2-1, with D possibly matching TRBD2 (5 bases). V was cut by 3 bases and J by 2 bases, with 11 bases left in between. Germline lookup yields CDR1 DFQATT and CDR2 SNEGSKA (reference sequence). The length of the CDR3 is 14 residues. This chain's CDR3 is CSARLPGTYNEQFF. CDR3 DNA sequence: TGCAGTGCTAGGTTGCCGGGAACCTACAATGAGCAGTTCTTC.

This chain joins TRBV20-1 and TRBJ1-2; D unclear. V was trimmed by 5 bases and J by 5 bases, leaving 18 bases between them. Germline V gene data show CDR1 as DFQATT and CDR2 as SNEGSKA (reference sequence). The CDR3 runs 14 residues. The CDR3, as DNA: TGCAGTGCTGTTGATTCCCCGAGTCTATATGGCTACACCTTC. As protein: CSAVDSPSLYGYTF.

In the case of this clonotype: At one of its ends the junction is not consistent with the germline gene, which may arise from a read error. The J gene is TRBJ1-4, the V gene TRBV9; TRBD1 is a possible D gene (6 bases). Germline loops: CDR1 SGDLS, CDR2 YYNGEE. This CDR3 comprises 16 residues. The CDR3 DNA follows: TGTGCCAGCAGCGTCCTCGGGACACCCGTTAGAGAAAACCTGTTTTTT. Its protein product is CASSVLGTPVRENLFF.

The chain uses TRBV30 and TRBJ1-3, with D unclear. CDR1 is GTSNPN and CDR2 is SVGIG in the germline V gene (reference sequence). V shed 5 bases and J shed 4 bases, with 12 bases lying between them. The CDR3 sequence is 13 residues long. The CDR3 nucleotides read TGTGCCTGGGACGCCGTAAGGGGAAACACCATATATTTT. Translated, it gives CAWDAVRGNTIYF.

This sequence joins TRBV7-8 and TRBJ2-4; 12 nucleotides agree with TRBD1. This CDR3 is 21 amino acids long. With V trimmed by 0 bases and J by 1 base, 13 bases remained unmatched. Germline CDR1 and CDR2: SGHVS and FQNEAQ. The CDR3 DNA follows: TGTGCCAGCAGCTTAGCCCATAAGGGACAGGGGGCGGAGATGGCCAAAAACATTCAGTACTTC. Protein sequence: CASSLAHKGQGAEMAKNIQYF. Based on the CDR3 plus reference TRBV7-8 and TRBJ2-4, the full variable domain is GAGVSQSPRYKVAKRGQDVALRCDPISGHVSLFWYQQALGQGPEFLTYFQNEAQLDKSGLPSDRFFAERPEGSVSTLKIQRTQQEDSAVYLCASSLAHKGQGAEMAKNIQYFGAGTRLSVL.

Details on this clonotype: A much larger clone is a single base away; this may be a read error. For the CDR3, the DNA is TGTGCCATCAGGGGCGAGGGGCCCGGCAGCACAGATACGCAGTATTTT. Its protein product is CAIRGEGPGSTDTQYF. The V and J genes are TRBV10-3 and TRBJ2-3; D possibly uses TRBD1 or TRBD2 (5 bases each). Germline CDR1 ENHRY, CDR2 SYGVKD. The CDR3 has 16 residues. V was pared by 6 bases and J by 0 bases, with 16 bases between.

The V gene is TRBV10-3, the J gene TRBJ2-3; 9 positions agree with TRBD2. Germline assignment: CDR1 ENHRY and CDR2 SYGVKD. V dropped 0 bases and J dropped 0; count of bases not matched to a gene: 7. The CDR3 spans 18 residues. The CDR3 region is CAISESRASGISTDTQYF. CDR3 DNA: TGTGCCATCAGTGAGTCGAGGGCTAGCGGGATAAGCACAGATACGCAGTATTTT.

This clonotype occurred many times. The chain employs TRBV6-5 and TRBJ2-7; D is perhaps TRBD1 (6 bases). V was trimmed by 7 bases and J by 6 bases, leaving 13 bases between them. The CDR3 is 12 amino acids. CDR1 and CDR2 from the germline V gene are MNHEY and SVGAGI. The CDR3 DNA is TGTGCCAGCACCGCCACAGGGCTCGAGCAGTACTTC. Protein product: CASTATGLEQYF.

This clonotype appeared once. The chain uses TRBV20-1 and TRBJ2-5; TRBD2 aligns across 10 bases. The CDR3 is 14 amino acids. Germline V gene lookup returns CDR1 DFQATT and CDR2 SNEGSKA (reference sequence). Germline trimming cut 5 bases from V and 11 bases from J; bases unmatched to any gene: 14. The CDR3 sequence: CSALAGGGWNEQYF. In nucleotides, the CDR3 is TGCAGTGCTTTAGCGGGAGGAGGATGGAATGAGCAGTACTTC.

The sample holds a few counts of this clonotype. The chain is built from TRBV12-3 or TRBV12-4 and TRBJ2-7; D possibly uses TRBD1 or TRBD2 (5 bases each). V lost 5 bases, J lost 0 bases, and 20 bases lay in between. The CDR3 is 17 residues long. In nucleotides, the CDR3 is TGTGCCAGCAGTAACACACCGGTGGGACCGTTCTCCTACGAGCAGTACTTC. This codes for CASSNTPVGPFSYEQYF.